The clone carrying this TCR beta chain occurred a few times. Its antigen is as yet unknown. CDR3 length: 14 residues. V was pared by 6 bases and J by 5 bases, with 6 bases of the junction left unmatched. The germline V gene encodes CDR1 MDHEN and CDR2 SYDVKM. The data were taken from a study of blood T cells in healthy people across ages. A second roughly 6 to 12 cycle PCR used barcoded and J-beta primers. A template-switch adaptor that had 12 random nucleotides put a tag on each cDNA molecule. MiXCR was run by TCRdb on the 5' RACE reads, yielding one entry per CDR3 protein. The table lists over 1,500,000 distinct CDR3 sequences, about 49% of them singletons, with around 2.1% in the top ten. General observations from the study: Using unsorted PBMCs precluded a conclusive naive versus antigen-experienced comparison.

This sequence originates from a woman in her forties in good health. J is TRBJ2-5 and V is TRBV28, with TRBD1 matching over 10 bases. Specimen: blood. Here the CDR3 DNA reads TGTGCCAGCAGAAAGACAGGGGGCGCCGAGACCCAGTACTTC. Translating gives CASRKTGGAETQYF.